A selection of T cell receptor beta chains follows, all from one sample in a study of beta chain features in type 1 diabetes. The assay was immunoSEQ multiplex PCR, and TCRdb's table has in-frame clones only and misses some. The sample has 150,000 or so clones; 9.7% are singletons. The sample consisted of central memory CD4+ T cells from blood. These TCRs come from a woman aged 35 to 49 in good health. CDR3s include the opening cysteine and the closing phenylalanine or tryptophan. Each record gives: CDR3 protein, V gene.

cdr3_aa: CASSQEQSRRAFF
v_call: TRBV4-2

cdr3_aa: CASSQNQWAGETQYF
v_call: TRBV14

cdr3_aa: CASSSFGGRSGGYNEQFF
v_call: TRBV5-1

cdr3_aa: CASSQDRGRAGELFF
v_call: TRBV4-1

cdr3_aa: CASSALTATNEKLFF
v_call: TRBV9

cdr3_aa: CASSVAPSGGTNGQFF
v_call: TRBV9

cdr3_aa: CASAKIAATNEKLFF
v_call: TRBV5-1

cdr3_aa: CASTGQAYEQYF
v_call: TRBV28

cdr3_aa: CASSFGRGTEKLFF
v_call: TRBV7-2

cdr3_aa: CASSQGGQGWQPQHF
v_call: TRBV7-2

cdr3_aa: CASSQAVAGELFF
v_call: TRBV14

cdr3_aa: CASSSGGNQPQHF
v_call: TRBV7-2

cdr3_aa: CASSETTGANYGYTF
v_call: TRBV19

cdr3_aa: CASSLKSSDLAGRNEQFF
v_call: TRBV27

cdr3_aa: CASSQDRGRGYTF
v_call: TRBV4-3

cdr3_aa: CASSSVSYNSPLHF
v_call: TRBV28

cdr3_aa: CASGGEEETEAFF
v_call: TRBV5-1

cdr3_aa: CASSLRRGPEETQYF
v_call: TRBV11-2